This T cell receptor (beta chain) was identified in a study of Ad26.COV2.S vaccination and SARS-CoV-2 variants. At the level of the study: Among those in the COV1001 Ad26.COV2.S trial arm was the donor. Intramuscularly, Ad26.COV2.S was given either once or twice, 56 days apart. Study results and caveats: Spike-specific CD8+ and CD4+ T cell responses reportedly showed substantial breadth after vaccination.

Generated by immunoSEQ multiplex PCR, the TCRdb table keeps only in-frame clones and is missing some. The table has 200,000 to 250,000 clones, around nine tenths seen once. V lost 7 bases, J lost 1 base, and 8 bases stayed unmatched. In germline, CDR1 is LNHDA, CDR2 SQIVND (reference sequence). The CDR3 has 15 amino acids. Documented treatment: some 20 received Ad26.COV2.S at low or high dose, single or two shots; about 5 received placebo; per-sample allocation not given. Vaccine and placebo recipients were sampled on day 63 after the first injection. Ad26 vector vaccine expressed Wuhan-strain SARS-CoV-2 spike. With regard to this clone: Its antigen is currently unknown.

This chain connects TRBV19 to TRBJ1-2; 8 nucleotides align to TRBD1. The starting material was peripheral blood, obtained in a trial of Ad26.COV2.S vaccine versus placebo. The sequence was obtained from a person aged 18-60 years who received the Ad26.COV2.S COVID-19 vaccine or a placebo. Here the CDR3 reads CASIQRDRSNYGYTF. In DNA form, the CDR3 reads TGTGCCAGTATCCAAAGGGACAGGAGTAACTATGGCTACACCTTC.